The 32 T cell receptor beta chains below all came from one sample that was sequenced in a study of OX40 agonist ivuxolimab in advanced cancers. Profiling relied on immunoSEQ multiplex PCR, and the TCRdb table lists in-frame clones only, not all of them. The profile shows about 64,000 clones, approximately 90% of them singletons. The sample consisted of CD4+ or CD8+ T cells sorted from blood, taken in a trial of the OX40 agonist ivuxolimab. The origin of the receptors is an adult with an advanced solid tumor such as melanoma, head and neck, liver or kidney cancer.

As for this clone: Within the sample, other DNA sequences also encode this same CDR3. The gene calls are TRBV5-1 and TRBJ1-5; D not certain. This CDR3 is 15 amino acids long. Germline V gene sequence: CDR1 SGHRS, CDR2 YFSETQ. Between the trimmed V and J ends, which lost 0 bases and 1 base, there was a span of 8 bases. DNA of the CDR3: TGCGCCAGCAGCTTGGAAGGTCTCAGCAATCAGCCCCAGCATTTT. This sequence encodes CASSLEGLSNQPQHF. The full variable domain, in which reference TRBV5-1 and TRBJ1-5 provide the parts outside the CDR3, is KAGVTQTPRYLIKTRGQQVTLSCSPISGHRSVSWYQQTPGQGLQFLFEYFSETQRNKGNFPGRFSGRQFSNSRSEMNVSTLELGDSALYLCASSLEGLSNQPQHFGDGTRLSIL.

The chain has TRBV5-1 and TRBJ1-2, with 7 bases that match TRBD1. With 4 bases clipped from V and 4 bases from J, the junction kept 10 bases outside the gene matches. This CDR3 comprises 15 residues. Germline CDR1 SGHRS, CDR2 YFSETQ. The CDR3 DNA follows: TGCGCCAGCAGCGGGGGACAGCCGGGACTCTATGGCTACACCTTC. Translating gives CASSGGQPGLYGYTF.

The genes are TRBV5-1 and TRBJ2-7; possible D gene TRBD2, 5 bases. The CDR3 length is 14 residues. Trimming took off 0 bases at V and 3 bases at J, with 10 bases between the two ends. Germline CDR1 and CDR2: SGHRS and YFSETQ. CDR3 amino acids: CASSLEGADYEQYF. As DNA, the CDR3 is TGCGCCAGCAGCTTGGAGGGAGCGGACTACGAGCAGTACTTC.

This clone was counted between two and nine times. This rearrangement joins TRBV19 to TRBJ2-5; 7 bases align to TRBD2. The germline V gene encodes CDR1 LNHDA and CDR2 SQIVND (reference sequence). V shed 6 bases, J shed 5 bases, and the junction held 9 bases outside the gene matches. The CDR3 extends over 14 amino acids. The DNA for the CDR3 is TGTGCCAGTAGCAGCTACGGGAGGTTGGAGACCCAGTACTTC. Translation gives CASSSYGRLETQYF.

The gene calls are TRBV10-3 and TRBJ1-4; D remains ambiguous. The CDR3 consists of 13 residues. Germline-derived CDR1 and CDR2 are ENHRY and SYGVKD. The V and J ends lost 0 bases and 5 bases respectively, with 4 bases between them. CDR3 nucleotides: TGTGCCATCAGTGAGTCGGAGAATGAAAAACTGTTTTTT. This codes for CAISESENEKLFF.

V is TRBV18 and J is TRBJ1-1, with no clear D. This CDR3 is 13 amino acids long. The germline V gene encodes CDR1 KGHSH and CDR2 LQKENI. V was shortened by 5 bases and J by 1 base, with 8 bases between the two germline ends. The CDR3 here is CASSESGNTEAFF. In DNA, the CDR3 is TGTGCCAGCTCAGAGTCCGGGAACACTGAAGCTTTCTTT.

The chain employs TRBV9 and TRBJ1-2; D is ambiguous. V was cut by 0 bases and J by 0 bases, with 9 bases left in between. The CDR3 is made up of 15 amino acids. The germline gives CDR1 SGDLS, CDR2 YYNGEE. CDR3 sequence (DNA): TGTGCCAGCAGCGTAGCAGGCAGAGCTAACTATGGCTACACCTTC. Translating it yields CASSVAGRANYGYTF.

The chain carries TRBV4-1 and TRBJ1-5, with 12 bases fitting TRBD1. The V gene's germline CDR1 is MGHRA and CDR2 YSYEKL. After removal of 1 base from V and 4 bases from J, the junction contained 8 bases not matched to a gene. CDR3 length: 18 amino acids. The CDR3 region has the DNA TGCGCCAGCAGCCAAGCGGGACAGGGGGCGTTTGGGAATCAGCCCCAGCATTTT. Its translation: CASSQAGQGAFGNQPQHF.

V usage is TRBV10-3 and J usage is TRBJ2-5, with D possibly TRBD2 on 5 matching bases. V lost 6 bases, J lost 2 bases, and 10 bases lay in between. The V gene's germline CDR1 is ENHRY and CDR2 SYGVKD. CDR3 size: 13 residues. The DNA of the CDR3 is TGTGCCATCAGGGTGGGCGGGCAAGAGACCCAGTACTTC. It encodes CAIRVGGQETQYF.

The gene calls are TRBV19 and TRBJ2-7, with D perhaps TRBD1 (6 bases). Trimming stripped 9 bases from V and 6 bases from J, with 24 bases between. In germline, CDR1 is LNHDA, CDR2 SQIVND (reference sequence). The CDR3 is 15 residues long. Here the CDR3 DNA reads TGTGCCAGCAGAAACCCGGACAGTGGAATGGGCGAGCAGTACTTC. This encodes CASRNPDSGMGEQYF.

The chain joins TRBV6-1 to TRBJ2-7, with 10 bases that match TRBD1. This CDR3 is built from 14 residues. Germline V CDR1 and CDR2: MNHNS, SASEGT. The V gene end was trimmed by 7 bases and the J gene end by 0 bases; junction bases not matched to a gene: 3. The CDR3 is CASTGTGDSYEQYF. The CDR3 DNA follows: TGTGCCAGCACTGGGACAGGGGACTCCTACGAGCAGTACTTC.

V and J are TRBV6-1 and TRBJ2-3; D is possibly TRBD2 (5 bases). The germline CDR1 and CDR2 sequences are MNHNS and SASEGT. V was cut by 6 bases and J by 5 bases, with 12 bases left in between. The CDR3 loop spans 13 amino acids. This CDR3 is CASRTSGGDTQYF. The CDR3 DNA sequence: TGTGCCAGCAGAACTAGTGGCGGAGATACGCAGTATTTT.

The rearrangement uses TRBV30 and TRBJ2-7, with D perhaps TRBD2 (5 bases). CDR3 length equals 12 residues. V dropped 1 base and J dropped 7 bases, with 11 bases sitting between them. The germline V gene encodes CDR1 GTSNPN and CDR2 SVGIG (reference sequence). This CDR3 reads CAWSAQRGEQYF. The CDR3 nucleotides are TGTGCCTGGAGTGCTCAGCGAGGGGAGCAGTACTTC.

The V and J genes are TRBV30 and TRBJ2-3, with 7 bases fitting TRBD2. Germline trimming cut 3 bases from V and 3 bases from J; bases unmatched to any gene: 9. The germline gives CDR1 GTSNPN, CDR2 SVGIG (reference sequence). The CDR3 is 15 residues long. This CDR3 is CAWRVPGGQTDTQYF. CDR3 coding DNA: TGTGCCTGGAGAGTGCCGGGAGGTCAGACAGATACGCAGTATTTT. The whole variable domain, remainder taken from reference TRBV30 and TRBJ2-3, is SQTIHQWPATLVQPVGSPLSLECTVEGTSNPNLYWYRQAAGRGLQLLFYSVGIGQISSEVPQNLSASRPQDRQFILSSKKLLLSDSGFYLCAWRVPGGQTDTQYFGPGTRLTVL.

The rearrangement joins TRBV9 to TRBJ2-7; TRBD2 matches 7 bases. V gave up 0 bases and J gave up 9 bases; unmatched junction bases: 15. Per germline, CDR1 SGDLS and CDR2 YYNGEE. The CDR3 is 16 residues long. The CDR3 protein is CASSVDGGRTLGGQYF. In DNA form, the CDR3 reads TGTGCCAGCAGCGTAGACGGCGGGAGAACCCTCGGGGGGCAGTACTTC. The whole variable domain, filled in from reference TRBV9 and TRBJ2-7, reads DSGVTQTPKHLITATGQRVTLRCSPRSGDLSVYWYQQSLDQGLQFLIQYYNGEERAKGNILERFSAQQFPDLHSELNLSSLELGDSALYFCASSVDGGRTLGGQYFGPGTRLTVT.

The chain couples TRBV27 to TRBJ1-1, with D hard to call. The CDR3 is made up of 11 amino acids. Germline CDR1 and CDR2: MNHEY and SMNVEV (reference sequence). V lost 6 bases and J 4 bases, leaving 6 bases between the germline ends. CDR3 nucleotides: TGTGCCAGCAGGGGAGGCACTGAAGCTTTCTTT. Amino acids: CASRGGTEAFF.

The chain links TRBV11-2 to TRBJ1-2; no firm D call. CDR3 length equals 15 residues. Trimming pared 0 bases from V and 8 bases from J, leaving 16 bases between. Germline-derived CDR1 and CDR2 are SGHAT and FQNNGV. CDR3 protein: CASSLDWQVLGGYTF. The CDR3 DNA reads TGTGCCAGCAGCTTAGATTGGCAGGTACTAGGCGGCTACACCTTC.

V gene TRBV6-5 combines with J gene TRBJ2-7; D unclear. This CDR3 is built from 11 residues. Germline CDR1 MNHEY, CDR2 SVGAGI. V gave up 9 bases and J gave up 3 bases, with 9 bases separating them. CDR3 nucleotides: TGTGCCAGTGGACGGAACTACGAGCAGTACTTC. It codes for CASGRNYEQYF.

The chain employs TRBV2 and TRBJ2-7; D could derive from TRBD1 or TRBD2 (5 bases each). This CDR3 has 14 amino acids. Trimming took off 6 bases at V and 0 bases at J, with 12 bases between the two ends. Germline V CDR1 and CDR2: SNHLY, FYNNEI. The CDR3 sequence: CASRRDGSSYEQYF. The CDR3 DNA follows: TGTGCCAGCAGACGGGACGGATCCTCCTACGAGCAGTACTTC. The entire variable domain, with the rest obtained from reference TRBV2 and TRBJ2-7, is as follows: EPEVTQTPSHQVTQMGQEVILRCVPISNHLYFYWYRQILGQKVEFLVSFYNNEISEKSEIFDDQFSVERPDGSNFTLKIRSTKLEDSAMYFCASRRDGSSYEQYFGPGTRLTVT.

The chain is built from TRBV19 and TRBJ2-1; D may be TRBD2 (6 bases). Germline assignment: CDR1 LNHDA and CDR2 SQIVND (reference sequence). The CDR3 sequence is 16 residues long. The V and J ends lost 7 bases and 0 bases respectively, with 16 bases between them. CDR3 DNA sequence: TGTGCCAGTACCCCATCGGCGGGGAGCTCCTACAATGAGCAGTTCTTC. Translation gives CASTPSAGSSYNEQFF.

V usage is TRBV6-5 and J usage is TRBJ2-7, with D perhaps TRBD1 (7 bases). This CDR3 spans 16 amino acids. V gave up 1 base and J gave up 1 base, with 14 bases separating them. Germline V CDR1 and CDR2: MNHEY, SVGAGI. CDR3 sequence (DNA): TGTGCCAGCAGTTACTTACCCCAGGGGGGTTCCTACGAGCAGTACTTC. Its translation: CASSYLPQGGSYEQYF.

The chain carries TRBV10-2 and TRBJ1-1; D is possibly TRBD1 (6 bases). The CDR3 is 14 amino acids. The germline V gene encodes CDR1 WSHSY and CDR2 SAAADI. V was cut by 7 bases and J by 7 bases, with 19 bases left in between. The CDR3, as DNA: TGCGCCAGCACTCCTTCTGGGGGCGGCCATGAAGCTTTCTTT. Protein product: CASTPSGGGHEAFF.

A word on this clone: One end of the junction does not line up with germline, which may come from a read error. The chain combines TRBV5-4 with TRBJ2-5; D is unresolved. This CDR3 contains 14 residues. Germline-derived CDR1 and CDR2 are SGHNT and YYREEE (reference sequence). DNA for the CDR3: TGTGCCAGCAGCTTGGCCTCAGTCCAAGAGACCCGGTACTTC. Translating gives CASSLASVQETRYF.

This clone was picked up one time. This chain uses TRBV9 with TRBJ2-1, with 7 bases identical to TRBD1. CDR3 length equals 14 residues. Per germline, CDR1 SGDLS and CDR2 YYNGEE. The V segment lost 0 bases and the J segment 7 bases; nucleotides outside the gene matches: 4. In nucleotides, the CDR3 is TGTGCCAGCAGCGTAGGTCTCAGGGGGAATGAGCAGTTCTTC. Translating it yields CASSVGLRGNEQFF.

V is TRBV11-2 and J is TRBJ1-1; D is possibly TRBD1 (6 bases). CDR1 and CDR2 from the germline V gene are SGHAT and FQNNGV. The CDR3 runs 14 residues. The V gene lost 5 bases and the J gene lost 5 bases, with 15 bases spanning the gap. The CDR3 DNA is TGTGCCAGCAGCCCCTCAGGGGTAGGGACTGAAGCTTTCTTT. This sequence encodes CASSPSGVGTEAFF.

J is TRBJ2-5 and V is TRBV19; D is unresolved. Germline-derived CDR1 and CDR2 are LNHDA and SQIVND (reference sequence). The CDR3 is 13 amino acids. V was pared by 1 base and J by 1 base, with 4 bases between. DNA of the CDR3: TGTGCCAGTAGTATAGGATCCCAAGAGACCCAGTACTTC. Encoded protein: CASSIGSQETQYF.

The gene calls are TRBV5-1 and TRBJ1-1; unclear D gene. Per the germline V gene, CDR1 is SGHRS and CDR2 is YFSETQ. CDR3 length equals 15 residues. Trimming stripped 1 base from V and 5 bases from J, with 15 bases between. The CDR3 DNA reads TGCGCCAGCAGCTTGCTCAGCGCACCTGGGACTGAAGCTTTCTTT. The encoded protein is CASSLLSAPGTEAFF.

The rearrangement links TRBV9 to TRBJ1-4, with 7 nucleotides matching TRBD1. This CDR3 is 15 amino acids long. With V trimmed by 0 bases and J by 10 bases, 9 bases remained unmatched. In germline, CDR1 is SGDLS, CDR2 YYNGEE. The CDR3 region is CASSVGRTPGGKLFF. The CDR3 DNA reads TGTGCCAGCAGCGTAGGACGGACTCCAGGGGGAAAACTGTTTTTT. Drawing the rest from reference TRBV9 and TRBJ1-4, the complete variable domain is DSGVTQTPKHLITATGQRVTLRCSPRSGDLSVYWYQQSLDQGLQFLIQYYNGEERAKGNILERFSAQQFPDLHSELNLSSLELGDSALYFCASSVGRTPGGKLFFGSGTQLSVL.

This chain links TRBV4-1 with TRBJ1-1; tentatively, D is TRBD1 (5 bases). Per the germline V gene, CDR1 is MGHRA and CDR2 is YSYEKL. With 4 bases removed from V and 1 base from J, the gap between germline ends came to 13 bases. The CDR3 has 15 amino acids. As DNA, the CDR3 is TGCGCCAGCAGCCGAAGTCAGCAGGGGAACACTGAAGCTTTCTTT. This gives the protein CASSRSQQGNTEAFF.

The chain couples TRBV6-5 to TRBJ2-7; TRBD2 matches 10 bases. The CDR3 runs 14 residues. With 6 bases clipped from V and 4 bases from J, the junction kept 6 bases outside the gene matches. Germline values: CDR1 MNHEY, CDR2 SVGAGI. The CDR3, as DNA: TGTGCCAGCAGGCGGCTAGCGGGAGCGTACGAGCAGTACTTC. Protein product: CASRRLAGAYEQYF.

This chain uses TRBV18 with TRBJ2-6; D could derive from TRBD1 or TRBD2 (5 bases each). The CDR3 consists of 13 residues. The germline V and J ends were trimmed by 8 bases and 7 bases, with 12 bases remaining between them. Per germline, CDR1 KGHSH and CDR2 LQKENI. The CDR3 region has the DNA TGTGCCAGCCCGGGGCCGGGTGCCAACGTCCTGACTTTC. This codes for CASPGPGANVLTF.

The J gene is TRBJ2-7, the V gene TRBV19, with TRBD2 matching 13 bases. This CDR3 has 15 residues. Germline V lookup: CDR1 LNHDA, CDR2 SQIVND (reference sequence). V was clipped by 3 bases and J by 3 bases; unmatched bases: 2. The CDR3 nucleotides are TGTGCCAGTAGTATCGGACTAGCGGGAGACTACGAGCAGTACTTC. It encodes CASSIGLAGDYEQYF.